This T cell receptor beta chain was found in a study of OX40 agonist ivuxolimab in advanced cancers. Overall study context: Patients took ivuxolimab, an agonistic anti-OX40 (CD134) antibody.

The germline gives CDR1 ENHRY, CDR2 SYGVKD. This CDR3 comprises 13 residues. Trimming removed 7 bases from V and 4 bases from J, with 10 bases in between. Sequencing was performed with immunoSEQ multiplex PCR; in TCRdb, only in-frame clones are kept and a portion is missing. The sample includes about 90,000 clones, roughly 89% of them seen just once. The sample consisted of CD4+ or CD8+ T cells sorted from blood, taken in a trial of the OX40 agonist ivuxolimab. The clonotype originates from an adult with an advanced solid tumor such as melanoma, head and neck, liver or kidney cancer. V gene TRBV10-3 combines with J gene TRBJ2-2, with D unclear. The CDR3 protein is CAIKPGGTGELFF. The CDR3 region has the DNA TGTGCCATCAAGCCTGGCGGCACCGGGGAGCTGTTTTTT.